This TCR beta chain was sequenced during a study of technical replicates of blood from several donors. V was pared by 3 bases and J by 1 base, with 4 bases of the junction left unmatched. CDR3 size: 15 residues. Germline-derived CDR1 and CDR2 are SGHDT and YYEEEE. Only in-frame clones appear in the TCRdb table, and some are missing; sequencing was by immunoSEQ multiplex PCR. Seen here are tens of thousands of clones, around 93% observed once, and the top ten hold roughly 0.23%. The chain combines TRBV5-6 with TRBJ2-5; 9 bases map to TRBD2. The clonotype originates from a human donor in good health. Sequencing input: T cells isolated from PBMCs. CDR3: CASSSPGLAQETQYF. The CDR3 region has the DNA TGTGCCAGCAGCTCACCGGGACTAGCCCAAGAGACCCAGTACTTC.